This T cell receptor (beta chain) was sequenced during a study of OX40 agonist ivuxolimab in advanced cancers. Study as a whole: Dose-escalation cases comprised hepatocellular carcinoma, melanoma, renal cell or head and neck cancer. Broader study findings: Partly responding patients at 0.1-3.0 mg/kg showed some of the smallest clonal expansion. The study found that CD8+ T cells averaged more expanded clones than CD4+. CD4+ and CD8+ T cells in blood underwent clonal expansion by week 6 at 0.1 to 3.0 mg/kg.

Clones were read by immunoSEQ multiplex PCR, and TCRdb kept only the in-frame ones, dropping some. The table records about 68,000 clones, under 90% of them present only once. Comment on this clone: Its antigen remains unidentified.

V gave up 4 bases and J gave up 8 bases; unmatched junction bases: 4. The CDR3 length is 13 residues. The germline gives CDR1 SGHRS, CDR2 YFSETQ. The chain carries TRBV5-1 and TRBJ1-2, with TRBD1 matching over 11 bases. The material was CD4+ or CD8+ T cells sorted from blood, obtained in a trial of the OX40 agonist ivuxolimab. The receptor was derived from an adult with an advanced solid tumor such as melanoma, head and neck, liver or kidney cancer. CDR3 nucleotides: TGCGCCAGCAGCCCGGGACAGGGGGAAGGCTACACCTTC. Amino acid sequence: CASSPGQGEGYTF.